The clone carrying this TCR beta chain was counted ten times or more. The antigen remains unidentified. This entry belongs to a study of CD8+CD57+ T cells in acquired aplastic anemia. About the study: Sorted CD4+ plus CD8+ cells gave DNA averaging approximately 2.9 ug.

The use of genomic DNA as template underpinned the TCR beta VDJ and CDR3 profiling. MiXCR, applied by TCRdb to the reads, yields one record per CDR3 protein. The table has around 200,000 distinct CDR3 sequences, roughly half seen once. Trimming pared 5 bases from V and 4 bases from J, leaving 15 bases between. The CDR3 is 15 residues long. Germline assignment: CDR1 MNHEY and CDR2 SVGEGT. Study observations and caveats: Patients were compared with controls for CD8+ Simpson's diversity, and no significant difference emerged.

Patients who underwent sequencing had shown CD8+CD57+ cell expansion by flow cytometry. Severe acquired aplastic anemia was diagnosed in all patients. V usage is TRBV6-2 or TRBV6-3 and J usage is TRBJ1-5, with a weak D call TRBD1 (5 bases). The material sequenced was sorted CD4+, CD8+, or CD8+CD57+ T cells (not recorded which) from PBMCs. The TCR sequence derives from a human donor with aplastic anemia. In DNA, the CDR3 is TGTGCCAGCAGTGGTGGGTTCGGGGGGAATCAGCCCCAGCATTTT. As protein: CASSGGFGGNQPQHF.